The clone carrying this TCR beta chain turned up a few times. This specimen comes from a study of blood T cell repertoires in COVID-19. This table comes from immunoSEQ multiplex PCR, and its TCRdb copy is limited to in-frame clones, with some not included. The repertoire holds roughly 60,000 clones, with approximately 85% as singletons. This CDR3 spans 14 amino acids. The junction had 11 bases not matched to a gene; V was cut back by 4 bases and J by 10 bases. The V gene's germline CDR1 is SGHRS and CDR2 YFSETQ. This chain links TRBV5-1 with TRBJ1-2; 9 bases agree with TRBD1. Sequencing was done on a sample of peripheral blood. The receptor was derived from a human donor in a cohort sampled during active COVID-19. CDR3 DNA sequence: TGCGCCAGCAGCCCGGGACAGGGAAGATACTACTACACCTTC. Its protein is CASSPGQGRYYYTF.